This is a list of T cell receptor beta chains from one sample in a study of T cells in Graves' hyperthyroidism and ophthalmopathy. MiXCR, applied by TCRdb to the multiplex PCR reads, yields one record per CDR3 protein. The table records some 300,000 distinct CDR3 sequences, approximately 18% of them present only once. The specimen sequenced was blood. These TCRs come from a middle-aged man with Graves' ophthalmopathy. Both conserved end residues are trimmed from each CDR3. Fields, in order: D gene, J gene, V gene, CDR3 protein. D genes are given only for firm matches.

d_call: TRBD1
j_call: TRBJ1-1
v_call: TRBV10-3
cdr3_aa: AISPGQLDRTEAF

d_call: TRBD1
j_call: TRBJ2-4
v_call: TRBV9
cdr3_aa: ASSGGTGDVQY

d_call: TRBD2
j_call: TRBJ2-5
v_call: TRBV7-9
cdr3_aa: ASRRAGWETQY

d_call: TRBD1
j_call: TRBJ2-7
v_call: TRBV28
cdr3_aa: ASRNLGAGGYNEQY

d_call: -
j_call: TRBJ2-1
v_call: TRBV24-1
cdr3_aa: ATRAGTMNEQF

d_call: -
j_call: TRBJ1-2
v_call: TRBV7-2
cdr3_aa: ASSLARGTYGYT

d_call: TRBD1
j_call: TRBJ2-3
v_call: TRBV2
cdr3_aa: ASSTGVDTQY

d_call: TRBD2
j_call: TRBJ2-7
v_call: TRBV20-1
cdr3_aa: SASQGLEGYEQY

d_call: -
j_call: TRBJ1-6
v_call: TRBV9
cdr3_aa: ASSAGDGNSPLH

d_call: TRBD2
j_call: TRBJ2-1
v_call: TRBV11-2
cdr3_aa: ASSLSKLAGGVNEQF

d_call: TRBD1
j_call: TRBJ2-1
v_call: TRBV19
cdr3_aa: ASGTGQGRNNEQF

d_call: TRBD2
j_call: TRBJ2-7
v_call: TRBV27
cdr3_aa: ASSTAGPGEQY

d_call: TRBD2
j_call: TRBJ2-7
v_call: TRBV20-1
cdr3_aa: SAPISGRPYEQY

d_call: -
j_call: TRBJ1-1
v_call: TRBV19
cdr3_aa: ASSMVGGLAF

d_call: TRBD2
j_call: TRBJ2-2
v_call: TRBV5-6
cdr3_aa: ASSLSGGTAGELF

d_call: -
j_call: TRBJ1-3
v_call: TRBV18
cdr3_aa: ASSPSTHASGNTIY

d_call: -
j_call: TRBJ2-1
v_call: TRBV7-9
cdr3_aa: ASSPLMRINEQF

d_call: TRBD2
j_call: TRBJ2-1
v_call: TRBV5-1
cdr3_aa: ASSLGTSYNEQF

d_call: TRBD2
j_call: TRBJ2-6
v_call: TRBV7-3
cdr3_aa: ASSLLGFGGTGANVLT

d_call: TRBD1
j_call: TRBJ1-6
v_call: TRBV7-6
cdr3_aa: ASSVDRAYNSPLH

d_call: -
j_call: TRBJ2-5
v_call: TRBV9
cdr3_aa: ASSVGDWDQETQY

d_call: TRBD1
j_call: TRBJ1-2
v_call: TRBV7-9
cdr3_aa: ASSQRQGSYGYT

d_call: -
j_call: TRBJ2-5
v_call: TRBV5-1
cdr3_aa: ASSETTLGQETQY

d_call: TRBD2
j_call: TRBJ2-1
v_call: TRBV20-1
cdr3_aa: GIAGTSGRGEQF

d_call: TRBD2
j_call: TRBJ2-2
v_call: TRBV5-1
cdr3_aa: ASSFETSGIGELF

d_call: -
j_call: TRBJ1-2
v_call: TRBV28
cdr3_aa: ASRSPGISGYGHT

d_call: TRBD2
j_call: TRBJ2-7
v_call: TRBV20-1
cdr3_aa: SANILAGASCEQY

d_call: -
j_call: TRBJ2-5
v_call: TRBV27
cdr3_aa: ASSFKPYRDQETQY

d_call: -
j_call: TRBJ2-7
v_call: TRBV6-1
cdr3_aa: ASRNSFSSYEQY

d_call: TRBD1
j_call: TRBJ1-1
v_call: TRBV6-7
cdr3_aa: ASSNKQGADTEAF

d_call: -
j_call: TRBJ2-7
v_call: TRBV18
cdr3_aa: ASSIYLRKKDEQY

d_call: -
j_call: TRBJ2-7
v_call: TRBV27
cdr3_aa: ASRRDGPYEQY

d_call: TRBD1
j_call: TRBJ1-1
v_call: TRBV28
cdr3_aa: ASIGTGGFGATEAF

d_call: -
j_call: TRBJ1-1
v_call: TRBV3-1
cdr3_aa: ASSQGQGRAAF

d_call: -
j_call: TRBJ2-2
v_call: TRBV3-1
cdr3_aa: ASSRLIRLAGGSGELF

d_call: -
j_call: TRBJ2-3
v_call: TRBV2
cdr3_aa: ASSDRASTDTQY

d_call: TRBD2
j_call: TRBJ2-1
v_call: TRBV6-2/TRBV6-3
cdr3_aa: ASSPAGENDEQF

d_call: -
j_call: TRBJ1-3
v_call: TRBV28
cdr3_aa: ASSSGLGGNTIY

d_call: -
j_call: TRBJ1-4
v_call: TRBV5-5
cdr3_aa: ASRRQDGISNEKLF

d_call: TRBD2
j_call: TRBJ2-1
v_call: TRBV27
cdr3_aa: ASSTTGRGGDEQF

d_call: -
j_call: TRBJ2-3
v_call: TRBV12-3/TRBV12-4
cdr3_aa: ASSRADTQY

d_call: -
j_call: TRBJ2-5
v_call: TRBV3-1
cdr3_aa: ASSQGGRVGGKTQY

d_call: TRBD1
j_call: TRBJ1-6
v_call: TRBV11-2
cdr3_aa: ASSLDPGRGTPLH

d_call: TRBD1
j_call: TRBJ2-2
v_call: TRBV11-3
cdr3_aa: ASSLQTGLAGELF

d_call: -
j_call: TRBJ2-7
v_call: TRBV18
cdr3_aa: ASSPAANYEQY

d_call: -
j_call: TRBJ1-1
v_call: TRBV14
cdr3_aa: ASSQVPGAEAF

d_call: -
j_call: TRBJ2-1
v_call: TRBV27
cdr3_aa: ASGSRQFNEQF

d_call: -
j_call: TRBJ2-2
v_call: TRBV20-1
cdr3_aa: SASLSGELF

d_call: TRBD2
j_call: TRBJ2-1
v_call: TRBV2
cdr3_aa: ATQSGGAPNEQF